Here is one TCR beta chain with its context. What it recognizes is unknown. The thymus was resected at corrective cardiac surgery. Donation was from healthy Finnish infants who were having corrective surgery that addressed congenital heart defects. The data belong to a study of human thymus T cells. Study outcomes and limitations: Related research found strongly overlapping thymic repertoires in unrelated individuals. Thymic as well as blood repertoires seemed to favor certain V and J genes unevenly.

This table comes from immunoSEQ multiplex PCR, and its TCRdb copy is limited to in-frame clones, with some not included. The sample has tens of thousands of clones, around 96% seen once. The germline gives CDR1 MNHEY, CDR2 SMNVEV (reference sequence). This CDR3 is 16 amino acids long. The J segment lost 2 bases and the V segment lost 3 bases, leaving 8 bases of the junction unmatched. The TCR was taken from a boy under two years old with a congenital heart defect but otherwise immunologically healthy. What was sequenced was thymus tissue. This chain links TRBV27 with TRBJ1-2, with TRBD1 identical over 8 bases. CDR3 in amino acids: CASSFIRTGRNYGYTF. The CDR3 bases are TGTGCCAGCAGTTTCATAAGGACAGGGAGAAACTATGGCTACACCTTC.